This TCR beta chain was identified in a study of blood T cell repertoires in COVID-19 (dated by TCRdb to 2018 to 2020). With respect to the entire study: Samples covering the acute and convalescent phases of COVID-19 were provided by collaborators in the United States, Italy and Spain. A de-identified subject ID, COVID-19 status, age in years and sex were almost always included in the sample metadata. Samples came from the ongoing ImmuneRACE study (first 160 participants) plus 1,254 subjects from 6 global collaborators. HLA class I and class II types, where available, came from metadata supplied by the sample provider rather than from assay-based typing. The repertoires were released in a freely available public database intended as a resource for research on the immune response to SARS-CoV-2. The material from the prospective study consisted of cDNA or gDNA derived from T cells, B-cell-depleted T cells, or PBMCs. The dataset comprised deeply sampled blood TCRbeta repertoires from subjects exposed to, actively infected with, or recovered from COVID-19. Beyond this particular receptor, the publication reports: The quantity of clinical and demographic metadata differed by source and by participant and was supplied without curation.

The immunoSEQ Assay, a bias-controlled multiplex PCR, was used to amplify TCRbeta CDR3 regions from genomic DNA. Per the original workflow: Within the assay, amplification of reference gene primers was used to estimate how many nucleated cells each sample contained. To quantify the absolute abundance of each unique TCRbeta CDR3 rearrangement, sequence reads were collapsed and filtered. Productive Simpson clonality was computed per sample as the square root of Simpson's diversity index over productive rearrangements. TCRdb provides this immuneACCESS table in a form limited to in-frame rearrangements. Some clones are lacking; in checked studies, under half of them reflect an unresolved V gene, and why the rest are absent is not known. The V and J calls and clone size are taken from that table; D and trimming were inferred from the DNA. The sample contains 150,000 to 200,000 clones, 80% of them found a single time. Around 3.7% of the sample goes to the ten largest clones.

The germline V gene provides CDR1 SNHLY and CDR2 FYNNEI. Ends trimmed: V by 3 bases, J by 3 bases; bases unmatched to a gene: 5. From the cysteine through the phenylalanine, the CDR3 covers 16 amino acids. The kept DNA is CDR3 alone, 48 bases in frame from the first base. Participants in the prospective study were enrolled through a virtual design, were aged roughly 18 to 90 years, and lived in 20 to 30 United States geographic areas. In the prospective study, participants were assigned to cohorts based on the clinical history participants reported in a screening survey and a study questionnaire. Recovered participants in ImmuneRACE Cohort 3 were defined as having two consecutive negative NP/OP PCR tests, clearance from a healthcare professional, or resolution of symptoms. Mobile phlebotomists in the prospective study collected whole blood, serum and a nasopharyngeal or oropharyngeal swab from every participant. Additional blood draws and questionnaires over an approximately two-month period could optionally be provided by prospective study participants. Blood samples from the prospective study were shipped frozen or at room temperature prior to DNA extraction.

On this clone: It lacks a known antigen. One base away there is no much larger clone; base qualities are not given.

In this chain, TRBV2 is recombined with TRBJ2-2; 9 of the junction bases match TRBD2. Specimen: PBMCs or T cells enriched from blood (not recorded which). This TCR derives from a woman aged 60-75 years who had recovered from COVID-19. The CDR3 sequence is CASSDRGGDHTGELFF. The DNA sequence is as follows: TGTGCCAGCAGTGACCGCGGGGGGGACCACACCGGGGAGCTGTTTTTT.